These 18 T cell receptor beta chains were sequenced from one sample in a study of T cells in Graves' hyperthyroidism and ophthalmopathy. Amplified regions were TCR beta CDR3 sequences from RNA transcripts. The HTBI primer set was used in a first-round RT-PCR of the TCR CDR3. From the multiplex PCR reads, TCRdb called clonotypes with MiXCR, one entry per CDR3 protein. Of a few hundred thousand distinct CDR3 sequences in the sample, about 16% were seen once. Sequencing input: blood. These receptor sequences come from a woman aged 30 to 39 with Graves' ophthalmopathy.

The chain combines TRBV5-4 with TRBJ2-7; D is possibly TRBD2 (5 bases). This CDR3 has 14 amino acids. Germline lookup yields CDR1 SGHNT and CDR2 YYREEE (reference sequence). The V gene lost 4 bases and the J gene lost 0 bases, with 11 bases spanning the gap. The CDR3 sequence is CASSSGRTSYEQYF. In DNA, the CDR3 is TGTGCCAGCAGCAGCGGCCGTACCTCCTACGAGCAGTACTTC.

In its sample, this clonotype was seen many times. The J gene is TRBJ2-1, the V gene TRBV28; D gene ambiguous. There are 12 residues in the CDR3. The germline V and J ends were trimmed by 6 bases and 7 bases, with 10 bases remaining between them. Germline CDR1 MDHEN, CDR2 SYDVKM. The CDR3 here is CASSLQKNEQFF. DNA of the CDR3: TGTGCCAGCAGCCTTCAGAAGAATGAGCAGTTCTTC. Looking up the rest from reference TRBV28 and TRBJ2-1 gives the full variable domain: DVKVTQSSRYLVKRTGEKVFLECVQDMDHENMFWYRQDPGLGLRLIYFSYDVKMKEKGDIPEGYSVSREKKERFSLILESASTNQTSMYLCASSLQKNEQFFGPGTRLTVL.

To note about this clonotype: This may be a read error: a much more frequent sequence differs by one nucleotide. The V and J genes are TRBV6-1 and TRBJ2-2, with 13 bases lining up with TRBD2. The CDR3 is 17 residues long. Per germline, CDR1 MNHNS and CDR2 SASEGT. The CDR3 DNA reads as TGTGCCAGCAGTAAACTAGCGGGAGGGCCCGACACCGGGGAGCTGCTTTTT. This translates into CASSKLAGGPDTGELLF.

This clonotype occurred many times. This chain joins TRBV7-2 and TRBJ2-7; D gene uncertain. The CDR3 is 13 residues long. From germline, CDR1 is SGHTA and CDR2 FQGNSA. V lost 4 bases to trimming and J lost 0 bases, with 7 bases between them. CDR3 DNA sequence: TGTGCCAGCAGCTCGATCTCCTCCTACGAGCAGTACTTC. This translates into CASSSISSYEQYF.

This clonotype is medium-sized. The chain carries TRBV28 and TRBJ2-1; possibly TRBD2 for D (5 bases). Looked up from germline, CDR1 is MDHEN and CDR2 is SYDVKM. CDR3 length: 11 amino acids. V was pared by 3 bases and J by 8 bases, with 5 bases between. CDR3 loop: CASSFGDEQFF. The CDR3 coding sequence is TGTGCCAGCAGTTTCGGGGATGAGCAGTTCTTC.

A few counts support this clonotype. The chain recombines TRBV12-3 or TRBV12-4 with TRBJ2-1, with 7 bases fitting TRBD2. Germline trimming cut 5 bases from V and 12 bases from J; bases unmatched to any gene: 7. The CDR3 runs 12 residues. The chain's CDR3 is CASSRWTSSQFF. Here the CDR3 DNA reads TGTGCCAGCAGTCGATGGACTAGTTCGCAGTTCTTC.

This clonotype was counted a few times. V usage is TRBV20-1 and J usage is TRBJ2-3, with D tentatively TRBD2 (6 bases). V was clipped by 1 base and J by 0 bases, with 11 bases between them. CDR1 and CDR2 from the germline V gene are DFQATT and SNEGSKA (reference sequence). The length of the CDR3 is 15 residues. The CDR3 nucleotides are TGCAGTGCTAGAGGGACTACCTCTAGCACAGATACGCAGTATTTT. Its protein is CSARGTTSSTDTQYF.

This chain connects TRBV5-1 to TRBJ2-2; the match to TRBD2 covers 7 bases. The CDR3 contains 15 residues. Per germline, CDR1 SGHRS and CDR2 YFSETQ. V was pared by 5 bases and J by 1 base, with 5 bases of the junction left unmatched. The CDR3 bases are TGCGCCAGCAGTGGACGCGGGGGGAACACCGGGGAGCTGTTTTTT. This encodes CASSGRGGNTGELFF.

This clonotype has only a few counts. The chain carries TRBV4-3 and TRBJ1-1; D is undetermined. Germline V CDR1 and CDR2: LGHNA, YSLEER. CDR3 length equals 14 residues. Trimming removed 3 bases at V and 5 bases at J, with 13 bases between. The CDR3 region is CASSQVDKGTEAFF. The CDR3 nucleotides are TGCGCCAGCAGCCAGGTCGATAAGGGAACTGAAGCTTTCTTT.

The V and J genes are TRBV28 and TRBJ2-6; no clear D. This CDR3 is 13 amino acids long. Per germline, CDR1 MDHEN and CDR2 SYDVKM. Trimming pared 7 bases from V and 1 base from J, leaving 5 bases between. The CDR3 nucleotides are TGTGCCAGCAACCTGTCTGGGGCCAACGTCCTGACTTTC. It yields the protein CASNLSGANVLTF.

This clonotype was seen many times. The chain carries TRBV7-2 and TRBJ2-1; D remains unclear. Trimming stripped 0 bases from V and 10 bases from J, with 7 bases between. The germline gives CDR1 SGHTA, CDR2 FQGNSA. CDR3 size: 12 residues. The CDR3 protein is CASSLAGMEQFF. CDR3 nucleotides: TGTGCCAGCAGCTTAGCGGGTATGGAGCAGTTCTTC.

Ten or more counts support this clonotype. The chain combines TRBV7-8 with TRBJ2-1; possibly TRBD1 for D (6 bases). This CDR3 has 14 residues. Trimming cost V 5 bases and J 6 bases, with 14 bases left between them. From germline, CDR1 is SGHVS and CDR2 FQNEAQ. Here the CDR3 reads CASSPGQSPNEQFF. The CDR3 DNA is TGTGCCAGCAGCCCCGGACAGTCTCCCAATGAGCAGTTCTTC.

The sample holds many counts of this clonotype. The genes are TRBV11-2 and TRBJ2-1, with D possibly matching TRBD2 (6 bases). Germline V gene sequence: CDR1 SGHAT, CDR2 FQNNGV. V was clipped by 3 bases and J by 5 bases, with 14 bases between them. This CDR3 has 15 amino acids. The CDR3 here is CASSFMGGINNEQFF. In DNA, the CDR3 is TGTGCCAGCAGCTTTATGGGCGGGATAAACAATGAGCAGTTCTTC.

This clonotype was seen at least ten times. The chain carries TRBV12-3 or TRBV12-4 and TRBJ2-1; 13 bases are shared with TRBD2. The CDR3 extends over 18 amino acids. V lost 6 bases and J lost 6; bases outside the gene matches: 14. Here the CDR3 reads CASSALPRGLAGVNEQFF. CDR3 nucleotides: TGTGCCAGCAGCGCTCTCCCTCGAGGACTAGCGGGAGTCAATGAGCAGTTCTTC.

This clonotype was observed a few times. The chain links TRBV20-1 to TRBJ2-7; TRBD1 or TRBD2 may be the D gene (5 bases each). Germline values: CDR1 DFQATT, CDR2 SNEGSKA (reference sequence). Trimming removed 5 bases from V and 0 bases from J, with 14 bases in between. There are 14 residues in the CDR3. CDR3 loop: CSAVDSGDSYEQYF. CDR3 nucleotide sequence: TGCAGTGCTGTAGACAGCGGAGACTCCTACGAGCAGTACTTC.

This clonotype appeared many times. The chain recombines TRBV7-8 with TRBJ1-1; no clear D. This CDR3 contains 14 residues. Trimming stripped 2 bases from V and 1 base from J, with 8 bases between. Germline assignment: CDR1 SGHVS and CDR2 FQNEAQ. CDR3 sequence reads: CASSLLTENTEAFF. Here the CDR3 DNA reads TGTGCCAGCAGCTTACTTACAGAGAACACTGAAGCTTTCTTT.

The CDR3 bases are TGCAGTGCTAGAGATTCGGACTTCCTCGGCGGGGAGCTGTTTTTT. It encodes CSARDSDFLGGELFF. This chain uses TRBV20-1 with TRBJ2-2; D is possibly TRBD2 (5 bases). Trimming took 0 bases from V and 7 from J, leaving 15 bases between them. Germline CDR1 reads DFQATT; CDR2 reads SNEGSKA (reference sequence). This CDR3 contains 15 residues.

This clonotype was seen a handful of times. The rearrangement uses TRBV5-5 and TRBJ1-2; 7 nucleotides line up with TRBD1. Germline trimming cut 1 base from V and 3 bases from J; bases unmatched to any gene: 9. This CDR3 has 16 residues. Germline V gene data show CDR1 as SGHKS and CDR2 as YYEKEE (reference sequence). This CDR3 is CASSLSVDRVDYGYTF. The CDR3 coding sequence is TGTGCCAGCAGCTTGTCTGTAGACAGGGTGGACTATGGCTACACCTTC.